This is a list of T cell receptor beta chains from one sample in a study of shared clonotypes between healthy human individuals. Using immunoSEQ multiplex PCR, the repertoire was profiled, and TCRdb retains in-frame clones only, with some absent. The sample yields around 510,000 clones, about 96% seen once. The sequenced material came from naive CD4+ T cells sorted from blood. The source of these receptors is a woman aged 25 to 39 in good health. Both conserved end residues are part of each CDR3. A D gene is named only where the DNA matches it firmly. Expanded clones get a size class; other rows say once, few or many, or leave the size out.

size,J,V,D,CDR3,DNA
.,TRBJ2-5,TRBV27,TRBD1,CASSLIPDRGETQYF,TGTGCCAGCAGCCTTATACCGGACAGGGGAGAGACCCAGTACTTC
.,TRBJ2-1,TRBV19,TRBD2,CASSIQGGNEQFF,TGTGCCAGTAGTATACAGGGAGGGAATGAGCAGTTCTTC
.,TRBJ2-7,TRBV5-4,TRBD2,CASSLGSSGSYEQYF,TGTGCCAGCAGCTTGGGTTCTAGCGGCTCCTACGAGCAGTACTTC
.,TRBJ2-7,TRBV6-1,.,CASSVLPARVDEQYF,TGTGCCAGCAGTGTGTTACCCGCCAGGGTAGACGAGCAGTACTTC
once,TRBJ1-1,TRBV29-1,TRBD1,CSVGLQGASEAFF,TGCAGCGTGGGACTACAGGGGGCTTCTGAAGCTTTCTTT
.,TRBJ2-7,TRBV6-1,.,CASSDGATGSYEQYF,TGTGCCAGCAGTGACGGGGCCACAGGGTCCTACGAGCAGTACTTC
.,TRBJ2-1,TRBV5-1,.,CASRGDHNEQFF,TGCGCCAGCAGAGGAGACCACAATGAGCAGTTCTTC
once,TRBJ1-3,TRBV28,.,CASSSGQGPRSGNTIYF,TGTGCCAGCAGCTCAGGGCAGGGCCCTCGCTCTGGAAACACCATATATTTT
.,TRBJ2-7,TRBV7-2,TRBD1,CASSLSFWAGGTTYEQYF,TGTGCCAGCAGCTTAAGTTTTTGGGCAGGGGGTACTACCTACGAGCAGTACTTC
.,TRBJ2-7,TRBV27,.,CASSRTPGEQYF,TGTGCCAGCAGTCGGACCCCAGGCGAGCAGTACTTC
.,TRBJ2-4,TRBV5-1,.,CASSLEPGSKNIQYF,TGCGCCAGCAGCTTGGAGCCAGGGTCCAAAAACATTCAGTACTTC
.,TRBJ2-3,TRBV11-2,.,CASSLSADTQYF,TGTGCCAGCAGCTTATCCGCAGATACGCAGTATTTT
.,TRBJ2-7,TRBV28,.,CASERLGVSEQYF,TGTGCCAGCGAACGCCTAGGAGTTTCTGAGCAGTACTTC